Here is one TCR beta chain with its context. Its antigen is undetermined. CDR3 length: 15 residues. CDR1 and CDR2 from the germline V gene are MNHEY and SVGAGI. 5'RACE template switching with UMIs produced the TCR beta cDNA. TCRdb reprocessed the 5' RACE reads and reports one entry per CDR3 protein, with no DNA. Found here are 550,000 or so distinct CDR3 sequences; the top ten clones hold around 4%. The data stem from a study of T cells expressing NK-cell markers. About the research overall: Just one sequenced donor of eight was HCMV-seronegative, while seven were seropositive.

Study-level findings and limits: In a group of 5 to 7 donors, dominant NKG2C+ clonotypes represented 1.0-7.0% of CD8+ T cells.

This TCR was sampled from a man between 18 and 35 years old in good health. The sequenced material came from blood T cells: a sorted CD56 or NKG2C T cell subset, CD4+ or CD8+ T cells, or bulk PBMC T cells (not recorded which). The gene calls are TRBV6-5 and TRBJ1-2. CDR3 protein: CASSYSGRMGYGYTF.